This T cell receptor (beta chain) was captured in a study of OX40 agonist ivuxolimab in advanced cancers. Details on this clone: Its antigen is not known.

On cycle 4 day 1 and cycle 7 day 1, as well as at baseline, blood was sampled. General study findings and limits: More expanded clones were found, on average, in CD8+ than in CD4+ T cells.

Libraries were prepared by immunoSEQ multiplex PCR; TCRdb keeps only in-frame clonotypes and omits some of them. There are about 60,000 clones in the sample; around 80% occur only once, and over 0.95% lies in the top ten. This sample comprised CD4+ or CD8+ T cells sorted from blood, obtained in a trial of the OX40 agonist ivuxolimab. The TCR was taken from an adult with an advanced solid tumor such as melanoma, head and neck, liver or kidney cancer.

The CDR3 spells CASSVGDRSSGANVLTF. DNA of the CDR3: TGTGCCAGCAGCGTAGGGGACAGGAGCTCTGGGGCCAACGTCCTGACTTTC. The chain is built from TRBV9 and TRBJ2-6, with 8 positions matching TRBD1. The CDR3 consists of 17 residues. Germline V gene lookup returns CDR1 SGDLS and CDR2 YYNGEE. V shed 0 bases and J 0 bases; nucleotides not matched to a gene: 2.